Each of the 16 T cell receptor beta chains below was sequenced from the same sample in a study of cytomegalovirus exposure and HLA in healthy donors. Clones were read by immunoSEQ multiplex PCR, and TCRdb kept only the in-frame ones, dropping some. The table records fewer than 400,000 clones, 70% to 90% of them present only once. The sequenced sample was PBMCs. The receptor source for this set is a woman aged 18 to 35 in good health and CMV-seronegative.

V usage is TRBV11-2 and J usage is TRBJ2-7, with D unclear. CDR3 length: 14 residues. The V gene's germline CDR1 is SGHAT and CDR2 FQNNGV. V gave up 5 bases and J gave up 0 bases, with 11 bases separating them. CDR3 protein: CASSRPTSSYEQYF. The CDR3 DNA sequence: TGTGCCAGCAGCCGTCCTACGAGCTCCTACGAGCAGTACTTC.

This clone was observed a few times. The J gene is TRBJ2-4, the V gene TRBV4-2, with 7 bases identical to TRBD2. CDR1 LGHNA and CDR2 YNFKEQ come from the germline V gene. The CDR3 runs 14 residues. V lost 4 bases, J lost 7 bases, and 7 bases stayed unmatched. The CDR3: CASSPLGGVNIQYF. The CDR3 coding sequence is TGTGCCAGCAGCCCCCTGGGGGGGGTCAACATTCAGTACTTC.

The chain couples TRBV7-2 to TRBJ2-4, with 13 bases matching TRBD2. V lost 5 bases, J lost 8 bases, and 12 bases stayed unmatched. CDR3 length: 17 amino acids. Germline V gene lookup returns CDR1 SGHTA and CDR2 FQGNSA. The DNA for the CDR3 is TGTGCCAGCAGCCGGCCACTAGCGGGAGGGCCTGGGGACATTCAGTACTTC. This sequence encodes CASSRPLAGGPGDIQYF.

The V call is TRBV7-2, the J call TRBJ2-7; D is perhaps TRBD2 (5 bases). Germline V gives CDR1 SGHTA, CDR2 FQGNSA. Trimming took off 1 base at V and 2 bases at J, with 12 bases between the two ends. The length of the CDR3 is 15 residues. The CDR3 nucleotides read TGTGCCAGCAGCTTAGAGTCGGACTTGGCCTACGAGCAGTACTTC. It is translated as CASSLESDLAYEQYF.

The chain recombines TRBV11-2 with TRBJ1-2; TRBD1 is a possible D gene (6 bases). This CDR3 region has 15 residues. Trimming cost V 5 bases and J 4 bases, with 17 bases left between them. CDR1 SGHAT and CDR2 FQNNGV come from the germline V gene. CDR3 nucleotide sequence: TGTGCCAGCAGCCACTCACAGGGATGGGGCTATGGCTACACCTTC. Translation: CASSHSQGWGYGYTF.

In this sample, this clone turned up once. The V and J genes are TRBV5-6 and TRBJ2-1; 11 nucleotides line up with TRBD1. The CDR3 contains 17 residues. The germline V gene has CDR1 SGHDT and CDR2 YYEEEE. The V segment lost 2 bases and the J segment 5 bases; nucleotides outside the gene matches: 9. The CDR3 is CASSFVYWGQGDNEQFF. The DNA for the CDR3 is TGTGCCAGCAGCTTCGTCTATTGGGGACAGGGGGACAATGAGCAGTTCTTC.

The chain is built from TRBV27 and TRBJ2-7, with a tentative D call TRBD1 (6 bases). V was trimmed by 5 bases and J by 1 base, leaving 18 bases between them. The CDR3 has 16 amino acids. Per germline, CDR1 MNHEY and CDR2 SMNVEV (reference sequence). The CDR3 bases are TGTGCCAGCAGTCCGATACCACAGGGCTGGTCCTACGAGCAGTACTTC. It is translated as CASSPIPQGWSYEQYF.

V usage is TRBV6-1 and J usage is TRBJ2-7; 7 nucleotides match TRBD1. This CDR3 comprises 12 residues. V lost 11 bases to trimming and J lost 2 bases; unmatched junction nucleotides: 6. From germline, CDR1 is MNHNS and CDR2 SASEGT. The CDR3 region has the DNA TGTGCCCACAGGGGTCTAACCTACGAGCAGTACTTC. Translated: CAHRGLTYEQYF.

The chain uses TRBV27 and TRBJ1-2; 10 bases align to TRBD1. Germline trimming cut 4 bases from V and 2 bases from J; bases unmatched to any gene: 16. The germline gives CDR1 MNHEY, CDR2 SMNVEV (reference sequence). The CDR3 has 19 residues. CDR3 region: CASSYHTVTGTGENYGYTF. The CDR3, as DNA: TGTGCCAGCAGTTACCATACCGTGACCGGGACAGGGGAGAACTATGGCTACACCTTC.

The chain links TRBV13 to TRBJ2-7; 7 bases fit TRBD1. After removal of 5 bases from V and 3 bases from J, the junction contained 7 bases not matched to a gene. The CDR3 length is 14 residues. The germline gives CDR1 PRHDT, CDR2 FYEKMQ (reference sequence). The CDR3 here is CASSTRQGVYEQYF. The DNA for the CDR3 is TGTGCCAGCAGCACCCGACAGGGTGTCTACGAGCAGTACTTC.

DNA for the CDR3: TGTGCCAGCAGCCTGGGACAGGGAGGGGACAATGAGCAGTTCTTC. It is translated as CASSLGQGGDNEQFF. This sequence joins TRBV4-2 and TRBJ2-1; 9 bases are shared with TRBD1. The CDR3 has 15 amino acids. The V segment lost 4 bases and the J segment 5 bases; nucleotides outside the gene matches: 6. The germline V gene has CDR1 LGHNA and CDR2 YNFKEQ.

The chain joins TRBV18 to TRBJ1-1; tentatively, D is TRBD1 (6 bases). Germline CDR1 and CDR2: KGHSH and LQKENI. V was cut by 4 bases and J by 0 bases, with 9 bases left in between. The CDR3 consists of 14 residues. CDR3 loop: CASSLDRMNTEAFF. The DNA for the CDR3 is TGTGCCAGCTCACTCGACAGGATGAACACTGAAGCTTTCTTT.

As concerns this clone: At one end, the junction sequence differs from germline, possibly due to a read error. At the DNA level, this CDR3 is encoded by other sequences in the same sample as well. The chain uses TRBV29-1 and TRBJ2-2, with 10 positions matching TRBD2. This CDR3 contains 21 residues. CDR1 SQVTM and CDR2 ANQGSEA come from the germline V gene. CDR3: CSVEDLTAGGPRGENTGELFF. The CDR3 nucleotides are TGCAGCGTTGAAGATCTGACAGCGGGAGGGCCCCGTGGGGAGAACACCGGGGAACTGTTTTTT.

The CDR3 nucleotides are TGCGCCAGCAGCTTGGATGGCAGGGGAGGGGAGCAGTACTTC. Translation: CASSLDGRGGEQYF. V usage is TRBV5-1 and J usage is TRBJ2-7, with D maybe TRBD2 (7 bases). The CDR3 is made up of 14 amino acids. Trimming stripped 0 bases from V and 7 bases from J, with 14 bases between. Germline CDR1 SGHRS, CDR2 YFSETQ. The entire variable domain, with the rest obtained from reference TRBV5-1 and TRBJ2-7, is as follows: KAGVTQTPRYLIKTRGQQVTLSCSPISGHRSVSWYQQTPGQGLQFLFEYFSETQRNKGNFPGRFSGRQFSNSRSEMNVSTLELGDSALYLCASSLDGRGGEQYFGPGTRLTVT.

This clone has only a few counts. The V gene is TRBV18, the J gene TRBJ1-5, with 10 bases aligning to TRBD1. Germline CDR1 and CDR2: KGHSH and LQKENI. The V and J ends lost 1 base and 5 bases, in that order; junction bases with no gene match: 2. This CDR3 region has 15 residues. CDR3 amino acids: CASSPRGTGDQPQHF. The CDR3 nucleotides are TGTGCCAGCTCACCACGGGGGACAGGGGATCAGCCCCAGCATTTT.

The gene calls are TRBV2 and TRBJ2-1, with 8 bases matching TRBD1. V was clipped by 6 bases and J by 8 bases; unmatched bases: 12. This CDR3 comprises 15 residues. Germline-derived CDR1 and CDR2 are SNHLY and FYNNEI. The CDR3 DNA reads as TGTGCCAGCAGGAACGGACAGGGCCCTTACGATGAGCAGTTCTTC. This codes for CASRNGQGPYDEQFF. The complete variable domain, with remaining parts taken from reference TRBV2 and TRBJ2-1, reads EPEVTQTPSHQVTQMGQEVILRCVPISNHLYFYWYRQILGQKVEFLVSFYNNEISEKSEIFDDQFSVERPDGSNFTLKIRSTKLEDSAMYFCASRNGQGPYDEQFFGPGTRLTVL.